These 7 T cell receptor beta chains came from one sample sequenced in a study of response to subunit inactivated influenza vaccine. TCRdb redid the calling of the RT-PCR reads with MiXCR, one entry per CDR3 protein. Of hundreds of thousands of distinct CDR3 sequences in the sample, 12% were seen once. The sample consisted of PBMCs from blood, taken on the day of vaccination. The receptors derive from a man aged 45-65 years who received an inactivated influenza vaccine.

The table lists this clonotype with a few counts. The V gene is TRBV2, the J gene TRBJ2-2; no clear D gene. Per germline, CDR1 SNHLY and CDR2 FYNNEI. Trimming stripped 6 bases from V and 5 bases from J, with 16 bases between. This CDR3 is built from 15 residues. The DNA for the CDR3 is TGTGCCAGCAGGCTGTGGGCAGGAGATACCGGGGAGCTGTTTTTT. This sequence encodes CASRLWAGDTGELFF.

This clonotype occurred many times. J is TRBJ2-1 and V is TRBV20-1; the D gene is possibly TRBD1 (5 bases). Trimming removed 4 bases at V and 3 bases at J, with 13 bases between. This CDR3 spans 14 amino acids. From germline, CDR1 is DFQATT and CDR2 SNEGSKA (reference sequence). CDR3 sequence reads: CSAKPRANYNEQFF. The DNA of the CDR3 is TGCAGTGCTAAACCCAGGGCGAACTACAATGAGCAGTTCTTC.

This clonotype was seen a few times. The chain joins TRBV11-2 to TRBJ2-1; weak D call: TRBD1 (5 bases). Trimming pared 3 bases from V and 10 bases from J, leaving 10 bases between. Germline assignment: CDR1 SGHAT and CDR2 FQNNGV. This CDR3 region has 12 residues. DNA of the CDR3: TGTGCCAGCAGCTTCGTTAAGGGGGAGCAGTTCTTC. Translating it yields CASSFVKGEQFF.

V and J are TRBV5-1 and TRBJ2-7; perhaps TRBD1 as D (6 bases). The germline gives CDR1 SGHRS, CDR2 YFSETQ. The CDR3 extends over 15 amino acids. The V end lost 0 bases, the J end lost 1 base, and 11 bases lay between the germline ends. The CDR3 DNA reads as TGCGCCAGCAGCTTGGGCGACAGGTTATCCTACGAGCAGTACTTC. This gives the protein CASSLGDRLSYEQYF.

In the case of this clonotype: One junction end disagrees with the germline gene, perhaps due to a read error. The gene calls are TRBV7-2 and TRBJ1-3; D gene uncertain. Per germline, CDR1 SGHTA and CDR2 FQGNSA. The CDR3 has 15 amino acids. The CDR3 DNA sequence: TGTGCCAGCAGTTCTCAGCTTGACTCTGGATACACCATATATTTT. The encoded protein is CASSSQLDSGYTIYF.

V is TRBV19 and J is TRBJ2-1; D is unresolved. The CDR3 has 11 residues. Germline V lookup: CDR1 LNHDA, CDR2 SQIVND (reference sequence). The V end lost 4 bases, the J end lost 13 bases, and 11 bases lay between the germline ends. The CDR3 nucleotides are TGTGCCAGTAGTACCCGCCAAGAACAGTTCTTC. Its protein is CASSTRQEQFF.

The V call is TRBV28, the J call TRBJ2-2, with a tentative D call TRBD1 (6 bases). Germline-derived CDR1 and CDR2 are MDHEN and SYDVKM. This CDR3 comprises 15 residues. V was clipped by 3 bases and J by 2 bases, with 10 bases between them. DNA for the CDR3: TGTGCCAGCAGTTTCGCAGGGGCCAACACCGGGGAGCTGTTTTTT. This codes for CASSFAGANTGELFF.